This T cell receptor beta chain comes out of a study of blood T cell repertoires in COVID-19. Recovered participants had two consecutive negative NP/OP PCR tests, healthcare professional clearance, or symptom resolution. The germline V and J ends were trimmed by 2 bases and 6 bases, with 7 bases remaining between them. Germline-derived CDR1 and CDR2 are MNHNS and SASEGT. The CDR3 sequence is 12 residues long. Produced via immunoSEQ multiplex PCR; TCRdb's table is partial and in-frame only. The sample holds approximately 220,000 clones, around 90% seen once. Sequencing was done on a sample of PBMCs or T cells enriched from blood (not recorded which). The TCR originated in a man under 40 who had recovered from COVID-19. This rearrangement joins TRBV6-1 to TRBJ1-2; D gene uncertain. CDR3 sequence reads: CASSERGDGYTF. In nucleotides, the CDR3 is TGTGCCAGCAGTGAAAGAGGAGATGGCTACACCTTC.